This record concerns one TCR beta chain sequence. This sample stems from a study of OX40 agonist ivuxolimab in advanced cancers. The CDR3 totals 13 residues. Trimming removed 3 bases from V and 7 bases from J; junction bases left unmatched: 3. Germline CDR1 reads LNHDA; CDR2 reads SQIVND (reference sequence). The method was immunoSEQ multiplex PCR; TCRdb's version includes in-frame clones alone and lacks a portion of them. In the table there are 50,000 to 60,000 clones, about nine tenths of which are singletons. The sample consisted of CD4+ or CD8+ T cells sorted from blood, taken in a trial of the OX40 agonist ivuxolimab. The source of this sequence is an adult with an advanced solid tumor such as melanoma, head and neck, liver or kidney cancer. The chain has TRBV19 and TRBJ2-7; TRBD2 aligns across 10 bases. In nucleotides, the CDR3 is TGTGCCAGTAGTATTTCGGGACTAGCGGAGCAGTACTTC. Translation gives CASSISGLAEQYF.